A selection of T cell receptor beta chains follows, all from one sample in a study of cytomegalovirus exposure and HLA in healthy donors. TCRdb keeps only in-frame clones here, not all; method: immunoSEQ multiplex PCR. The repertoire includes fewer than 150,000 clones, 75% to 85% of them detected once, and 1% sits in the top ten. Material: PBMCs. These receptors originate from a man aged 40-50 years in good health and CMV-seronegative. The CDR3 runs from the conserved cysteine through the conserved F or W. Each record gives: CDR3 DNA, CDR3 protein, V gene, J gene, D gene, clone size. A D gene is named only where the DNA matches it firmly. Expanded clones get a size class; other rows say once, few or many, or leave the size out.

CDR3nt: TGCGCCAGCAGTCTAGCGGGGGGCCGAGAGACCCAGTACTTC; CDR3aa: CASSLAGGRETQYF; v_gene: TRBV5-1; j_gene: TRBJ2-5; d_gene: TRBD2; abundance: NA
CDR3nt: TGTGCCATCAGTAACACCGGGACTCGAAATGAGCAGTTCTTC; CDR3aa: CAISNTGTRNEQFF; v_gene: TRBV10-3; j_gene: TRBJ2-1; d_gene: NA; abundance: NA
CDR3nt: TGTGCCAGCGAGGCAGCCTACATGAACACTGAAGCTTTCTTT; CDR3aa: CASEAAYMNTEAFF; v_gene: TRBV7-9; j_gene: TRBJ1-1; d_gene: NA; abundance: NA
CDR3nt: TGTGCCAGCAGTTTAAGGGGGACAGCGAACACTGAAGCTTTCTTT; CDR3aa: CASSLRGTANTEAFF; v_gene: TRBV28; j_gene: TRBJ1-1; d_gene: TRBD1; abundance: few
CDR3nt: TGCGCCAGCAGCTTCCAGGGGCAGGGGAACACTGAAGCTTTCTTT; CDR3aa: CASSFQGQGNTEAFF; v_gene: TRBV5-1; j_gene: TRBJ1-1; d_gene: NA; abundance: NA
CDR3nt: TGTGCCAGCAGCTTAGTACAGGGGGCTTTCGGGGAGCTGTTTTTT; CDR3aa: CASSLVQGAFGELFF; v_gene: TRBV7-2; j_gene: TRBJ2-2; d_gene: TRBD1; abundance: few
CDR3nt: TGTGCCAGCAGCCAGGGGCGGGAGAATCAGCCCCAGCATTTT; CDR3aa: CASSQGRENQPQHF; v_gene: TRBV7-9; j_gene: TRBJ1-5; d_gene: NA; abundance: NA
CDR3nt: TGTGCCAGCAGACACCCCTCAGGGGGTTTCACTGAAGCTTTCTTT; CDR3aa: CASRHPSGGFTEAFF; v_gene: TRBV28; j_gene: TRBJ1-1; d_gene: TRBD1; abundance: NA
CDR3nt: TGTGCCAGCAGAACCCTAGCGGGAGCCGGGGAGCTGTTTTTT; CDR3aa: CASRTLAGAGELFF; v_gene: TRBV28; j_gene: TRBJ2-2; d_gene: TRBD2; abundance: NA
CDR3nt: TGTGCCAGCAGACAACGGGCCAGCCCGGGGGGTGAGCAGTACTTC; CDR3aa: CASRQRASPGGEQYF; v_gene: TRBV6-1; j_gene: TRBJ2-7; d_gene: TRBD2; abundance: NA
CDR3nt: TGTGCCATCAGTGGGACTGGGAGCTCCTACGAGCAGTACTTC; CDR3aa: CAISGTGSSYEQYF; v_gene: TRBV10-3; j_gene: TRBJ2-7; d_gene: NA; abundance: few
CDR3nt: TGCGCCAGCAGCACCGGGAGTCCCACCTACGAGCAGTACTTC; CDR3aa: CASSTGSPTYEQYF; v_gene: TRBV5-1; j_gene: TRBJ2-7; d_gene: NA; abundance: once
CDR3nt: TGTGCCAGCAGTTACGGTAGGGGCTACGAGCAGTACTTC; CDR3aa: CASSYGRGYEQYF; v_gene: TRBV6-6; j_gene: TRBJ2-7; d_gene: NA; abundance: NA
CDR3nt: TGTGCCAGCAGTCCTCGACAGGGGGCTAGTGAAAAACTGTTTTTT; CDR3aa: CASSPRQGASEKLFF; v_gene: TRBV7-2; j_gene: TRBJ1-4; d_gene: TRBD1; abundance: NA
CDR3nt: TGTGCCAGCAGTACCATCCCACAGGGGTCGGGTGAAAAACTGTTTTTT; CDR3aa: CASSTIPQGSGEKLFF; v_gene: TRBV28; j_gene: TRBJ1-4; d_gene: TRBD1; abundance: NA
CDR3nt: TGTGCCTGGACCCACGGGACTCGTTGGGATGAGCAGTTCTTC; CDR3aa: CAWTHGTRWDEQFF; v_gene: TRBV30; j_gene: TRBJ2-1; d_gene: NA; abundance: NA
CDR3nt: TGTGCCAGCAGCTTAGCGACTAGCGGGGGGGTAACGCAGTATTTT; CDR3aa: CASSLATSGGVTQYF; v_gene: TRBV7-8; j_gene: TRBJ2-3; d_gene: TRBD2; abundance: NA
CDR3nt: TGTGCCTGGAGTGGTGGGGCGCCGCGCACTAACTATGGCTACACCTTC; CDR3aa: CAWSGGAPRTNYGYTF; v_gene: TRBV30; j_gene: TRBJ1-2; d_gene: NA; abundance: NA
CDR3nt: TGCGCCAGCGTGCTGGGGGGACGCACAGATACGCAGTATTTT; CDR3aa: CASVLGGRTDTQYF; v_gene: TRBV5-1; j_gene: TRBJ2-3; d_gene: NA; abundance: NA
CDR3nt: TGTGCCAGCAGCAGGGATCGGGGGTCGGAGACCCAGTACTTC; CDR3aa: CASSRDRGSETQYF; v_gene: TRBV5-4; j_gene: TRBJ2-5; d_gene: NA; abundance: once
CDR3nt: TGCGCCAGCAGCCTGGGGGGGGACACTGAAGCTTTCTTT; CDR3aa: CASSLGGDTEAFF; v_gene: TRBV5-1; j_gene: TRBJ1-1; d_gene: NA; abundance: NA
CDR3nt: TGTGCCAGCAGCTTATCAGGGGGCACTGAAGCTTTCTTT; CDR3aa: CASSLSGGTEAFF; v_gene: TRBV5-4; j_gene: TRBJ1-1; d_gene: TRBD1; abundance: NA
CDR3nt: TGTGCCAGCAGCTTGGCGGCCAGGGGTGCCTACGAGCAGTACTTC; CDR3aa: CASSLAARGAYEQYF; v_gene: TRBV5-6; j_gene: TRBJ2-7; d_gene: NA; abundance: few
CDR3nt: TGTGCCAGCAGTGCTAACAGGGACGACATTCAGTACTTC; CDR3aa: CASSANRDDIQYF; v_gene: TRBV2; j_gene: TRBJ2-4; d_gene: NA; abundance: NA
CDR3nt: TGCGCCAGCAAAAGACTAGCGGGAGGATACAATGAGCAGTTCTTC; CDR3aa: CASKRLAGGYNEQFF; v_gene: TRBV10-1; j_gene: TRBJ2-1; d_gene: TRBD2; abundance: NA
CDR3nt: TGTGCCAGTAGCCACACCCCCATCTACGAGCAGTACTTC; CDR3aa: CASSHTPIYEQYF; v_gene: TRBV19; j_gene: TRBJ2-7; d_gene: NA; abundance: NA
CDR3nt: TGTGCCATCAGCAGGACTGACCCCTACGAGCAGTACTTC; CDR3aa: CAISRTDPYEQYF; v_gene: TRBV10-3; j_gene: TRBJ2-7; d_gene: NA; abundance: NA
CDR3nt: TGTGCCAGCTCACCCACGAACAGCCAAGAGACCCAGTACTTC; CDR3aa: CASSPTNSQETQYF; v_gene: TRBV18; j_gene: TRBJ2-5; d_gene: NA; abundance: few